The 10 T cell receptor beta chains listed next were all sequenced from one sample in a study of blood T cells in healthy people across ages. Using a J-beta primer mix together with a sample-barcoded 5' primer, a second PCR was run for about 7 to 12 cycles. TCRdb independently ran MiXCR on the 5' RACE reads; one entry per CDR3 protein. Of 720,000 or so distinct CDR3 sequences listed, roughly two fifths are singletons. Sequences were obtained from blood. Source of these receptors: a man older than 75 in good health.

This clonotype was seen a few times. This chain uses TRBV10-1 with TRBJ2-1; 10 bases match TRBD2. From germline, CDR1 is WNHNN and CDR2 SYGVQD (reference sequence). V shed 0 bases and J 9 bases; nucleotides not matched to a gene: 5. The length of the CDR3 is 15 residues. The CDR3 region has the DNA TGCGCCAGCAGTGAGTCGAGACTAGCGGGCACTGAGCAGTTCTTC. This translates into CASSESRLAGTEQFF.

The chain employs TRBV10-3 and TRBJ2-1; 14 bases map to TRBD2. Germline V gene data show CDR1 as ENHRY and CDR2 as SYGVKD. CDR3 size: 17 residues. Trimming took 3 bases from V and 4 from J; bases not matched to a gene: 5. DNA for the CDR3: TGTGCCATCAGTGACCCGACTAGCGGGGGGGTATACAATGAGCAGTTCTTC. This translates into CAISDPTSGGVYNEQFF.

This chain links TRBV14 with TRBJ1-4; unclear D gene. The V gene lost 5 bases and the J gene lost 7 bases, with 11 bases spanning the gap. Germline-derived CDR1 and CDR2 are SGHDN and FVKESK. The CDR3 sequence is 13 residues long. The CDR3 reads CASSVQISEKLFF. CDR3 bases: TGTGCCAGCAGCGTACAGATTAGTGAAAAACTGTTTTTT.

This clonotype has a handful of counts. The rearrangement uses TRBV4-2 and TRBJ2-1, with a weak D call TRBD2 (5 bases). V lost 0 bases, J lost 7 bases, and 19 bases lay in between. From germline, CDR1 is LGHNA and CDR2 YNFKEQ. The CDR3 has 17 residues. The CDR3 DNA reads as TGTGCCAGCAGCCAAGAGGGTTCGAGAGCGGCTGAAAATGAGCAGTTCTTC. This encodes CASSQEGSRAAENEQFF.

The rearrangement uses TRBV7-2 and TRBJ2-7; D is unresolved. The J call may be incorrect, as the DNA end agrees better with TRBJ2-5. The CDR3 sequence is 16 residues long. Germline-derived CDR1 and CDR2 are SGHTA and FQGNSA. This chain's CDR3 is CASSLVASDPPKTQYF. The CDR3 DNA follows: TGTGCCAGCAGCTTAGTCGCGAGCGACCCCCCGAAGACCCAGTACTTC.

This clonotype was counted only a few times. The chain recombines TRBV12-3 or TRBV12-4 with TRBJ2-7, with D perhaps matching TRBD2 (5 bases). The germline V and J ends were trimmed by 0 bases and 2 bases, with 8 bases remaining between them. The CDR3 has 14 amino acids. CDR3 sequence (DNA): TGTGCCAGCAGTTTAGCTGAGGGAACCTACGAGCAGTACTTC. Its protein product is CASSLAEGTYEQYF.

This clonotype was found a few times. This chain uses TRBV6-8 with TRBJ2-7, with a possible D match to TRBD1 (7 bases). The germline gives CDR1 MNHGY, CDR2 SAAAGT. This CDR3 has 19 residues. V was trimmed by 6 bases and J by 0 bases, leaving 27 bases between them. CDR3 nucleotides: TGTGCCAGCAGCAATCCGAGGGGGGACAGACTCCTTATCTCCTACGAGCAGTACTTC. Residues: CASSNPRGDRLLISYEQYF.

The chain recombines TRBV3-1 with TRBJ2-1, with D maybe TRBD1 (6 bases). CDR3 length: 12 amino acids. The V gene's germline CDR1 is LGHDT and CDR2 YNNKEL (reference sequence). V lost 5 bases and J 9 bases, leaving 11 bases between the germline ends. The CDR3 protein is CASSTQGFEQFF. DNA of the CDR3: TGTGCCAGCAGCACACAGGGATTTGAGCAGTTCTTC.

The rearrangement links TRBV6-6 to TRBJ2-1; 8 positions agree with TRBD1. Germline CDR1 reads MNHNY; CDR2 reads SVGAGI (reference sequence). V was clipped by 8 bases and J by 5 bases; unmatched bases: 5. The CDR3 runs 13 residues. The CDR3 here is CASSGQANNEQFF. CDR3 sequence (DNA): TGTGCCAGCTCGGGACAGGCAAACAATGAGCAGTTCTTC.

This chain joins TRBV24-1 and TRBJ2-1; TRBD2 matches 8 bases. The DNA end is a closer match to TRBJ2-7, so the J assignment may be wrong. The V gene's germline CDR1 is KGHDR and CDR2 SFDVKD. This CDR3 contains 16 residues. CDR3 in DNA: TGTGCCACCAGTGATTTGTCTAGCGGGCCTTACAATGAGCAGTACTTC. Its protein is CATSDLSSGPYNEQYF.